The TCR beta chain under discussion was sequenced for a study of blood T cell repertoires in COVID-19. Turning to the study itself: The United States, Italy and Spain were the sources of the acute and convalescent COVID-19 samples. PBMCs, B-cell-depleted T cells, or T cells provided the cDNA or gDNA that made up the material.

Sequencing used immunoSEQ multiplex PCR; TCRdb keeps in-frame clones, though not all of them. The data show 250,000 to 350,000 clones, about nine tenths seen once. Germline CDR1 and CDR2: MGHRA and YSYEKL. V trimming: 3 bases; J trimming: 2 bases; junction bases outside the gene matches: 6. CDR3 length equals 16 residues. The chain combines TRBV4-1 with TRBJ2-3; the match to TRBD2 covers 9 bases. This TCR was recovered from a woman aged 45-65 years who had recovered from COVID-19. Sequenced: peripheral blood. The CDR3, as DNA: TGCGCCAGCAGCCACCAGGGCGGGGGGGCCACAGATACGCAGTATTTT. Translation gives CASSHQGGGATDTQYF.